The sequence of this TCR beta chain was determined in a study of T cells after yellow fever vaccination. This clonotype was found many times. MiXCR, run by TCRdb on the 5' RACE reads, gives a single entry per CDR3 protein. This sample yields roughly 150,000 distinct CDR3 sequences, of which under 7% are seen a single time; approximately 0.67% belongs to the top ten. Trimming removed 2 bases from V and 3 bases from J, with 17 bases in between. The CDR3 covers 17 residues. Germline values: CDR1 KGHSH, CDR2 LQKENI. The genes are TRBV18 and TRBJ2-1; maybe TRBD2 (6 bases). The sequencing used CD4+ T cells sorted from PBMCs, collected 10 days after the yellow fever booster vaccination. This receptor was taken from a man younger than 45 who received the YFV17D yellow fever vaccine. The CDR3 bases are TGTGCCAGCTCACCATTTTCGGGAGACACCGGCTACAATGAGCAGTTCTTC. Protein sequence: CASSPFSGDTGYNEQFF.